The clone carrying this TCR beta chain turned up a few times. Its antigen remains unknown. The total RNA that was extracted per sample amounted to at least 5 micrograms. This sample was taken from a study of blood T cells in healthy people across ages. Findings and caveats of the study: Researchers judged that diversity estimates from one million T cells fell short of true values. Changes in expanded clonotypes were possibly confounded, as the CMV status of donors was unknown.

Germline V lookup: CDR1 SGHTA, CDR2 FQGNSA. With V trimmed by 5 bases and J by 0 bases, 9 bases remained unmatched. The CDR3 extends over 17 amino acids. Combining a sample-barcoded 5' primer with a J-beta primer mix, a second PCR ran for about 6 to 12 cycles. TCRdb analysed the 5' RACE reads with MiXCR anew, one entry per CDR3 protein. The table lists about 380,000 distinct CDR3 sequences, 50% to 60% of them singletons. This TCR came from a man in his 60s in good health. Sequenced material: blood. The chain links TRBV7-2 to TRBJ2-3; TRBD2 matches at 9 bases. CDR3 DNA sequence: TGTGCCAGCAGCAGAGTGGCTAGCGGGACTAGCACAGATACGCAGTATTTT. Amino acids: CASSRVASGTSTDTQYF.